This paragraph reports one T cell receptor (beta chain). The data derive from a study of blood T cell repertoires in COVID-19. Overall study context: Samples representing acute and convalescent COVID-19 were sourced from the United States, Italy and Spain. T cells, B-cell-depleted T cells, or PBMCs supplied cDNA or gDNA.

Per the study methods: Estimation of nucleated cell counts was performed using reference gene primer amplification. The protocol was immunoSEQ multiplex PCR, while the TCRdb copy is restricted to in-frame clones and leaves out a portion. V and J calls and clone size are given by that table; D and trimming were obtained from the DNA. The sample contains 59,000 or so clones, 80% to 85% of which appear only once. The origin of this receptor is a human donor in a cohort sampled during active COVID-19. Sequenced: peripheral blood.

The CDR3 region is CASSLGSSLAMSSYNEQFF. Written as DNA, the CDR3 is TGTGCCAGCAGCTTGGGTAGTTCTCTAGCGATGAGCTCCTACAATGAGCAGTTCTTC. The V call is TRBV7-8, the J call TRBJ2-1, with a weak D call TRBD2 (6 bases). This CDR3 has 19 residues. The ends were cut back, 3 bases at V and 0 bases at J, with 21 bases in the middle. Looked up from germline, CDR1 is SGHVS and CDR2 is FQNEAQ.